Shown below are 13 T cell receptor beta chains from a single sample sequenced in a study of OX40 agonist ivuxolimab in advanced cancers. Sequencing was performed with immunoSEQ multiplex PCR; in TCRdb, only in-frame clones are kept and a portion is missing. Of over 55,000 clones in the sample, approximately 80% are singletons; the top ten hold 6.3%. The sample here was CD4+ or CD8+ T cells sorted from blood, taken in a trial of the OX40 agonist ivuxolimab. Receptors were obtained from an adult with an advanced solid tumor such as melanoma, head and neck, liver or kidney cancer.

The chain links TRBV19 to TRBJ2-2; TRBD2 matches 10 bases. CDR1 is LNHDA, CDR2 SQIVND, per germline (reference sequence). J was trimmed by 6 bases and V by 5 bases; bases with no gene match: 6. The CDR3 is made up of 15 amino acids. The CDR3 spells CASSVTAGGAGELFF. In DNA form, the CDR3 reads TGTGCCAGTAGTGTCACAGCGGGGGGGGCCGGGGAGCTGTTTTTT.

In its sample, this clone was seen a few times. The sample has other DNA sequences that encode this CDR3 too. The chain employs TRBV29-1 and TRBJ2-3; D call uncertain. The CDR3 runs to 10 residues. CDR1 and CDR2 (germline): SQVTM, ANQGSEA. V was pared by 6 bases and J by 2 bases, with 3 bases between. Here the CDR3 DNA reads TGCAGCGTCGACACAGATACGCAGTATTTT. Protein: CSVDTDTQYF.

The V gene is TRBV29-1, the J gene TRBJ2-5, with 8 bases identical to TRBD1. This CDR3 region has 11 residues. Germline V lookup: CDR1 SQVTM, CDR2 ANQGSEA. V trimming: 8 bases; J trimming: 5 bases; junction bases outside the gene matches: 4. The CDR3 region has the DNA TGCAGCACCTGGACAGGGGAGACCCAGTACTTC. Residues: CSTWTGETQYF.

CDR3: CASSVDRERSYEQYF. In nucleotides, the CDR3 is TGTGCCAGCAGTGTCGACAGGGAGAGGTCCTACGAGCAGTACTTC. This sequence joins TRBV2 and TRBJ2-7; 7 nucleotides align to TRBD1. Germline-derived CDR1 and CDR2 are SNHLY and FYNNEI. The CDR3 runs 15 residues. Trimming took 4 bases from V and 1 from J; bases not matched to a gene: 7.

The rearrangement links TRBV18 to TRBJ2-7; 10 bases align to TRBD1. This CDR3 contains 14 residues. V lost 3 bases, J lost 2 bases, and 1 base stayed unmatched. Germline V CDR1 and CDR2: KGHSH, LQKENI. CDR3 bases: TGTGCCAGCTCACCCGGGACAGGGGCCTACGAGCAGTACTTC. Translation: CASSPGTGAYEQYF.

This clone was seen a handful of times. V is TRBV10-2 and J is TRBJ1-2; no clear D. V lost 6 bases and J 2 bases, leaving 10 bases between the germline ends. The germline V gene has CDR1 WSHSY and CDR2 SAAADI. There are 13 residues in the CDR3. CDR3 region: CASSRSRNYGYTF. Here the CDR3 DNA reads TGCGCCAGCAGCCGGAGCAGGAACTATGGCTACACCTTC.

This clone was seen more than once but under ten times. The chain combines TRBV7-2 with TRBJ1-2; 7 bases are shared with TRBD1. Germline values: CDR1 SGHTA, CDR2 FQGNSA. The ends lost 6 bases at V and 2 bases at J; junction bases unmatched: 9. The CDR3 runs to 15 residues. In nucleotides, the CDR3 is TGTGCCAGCAGGTATGACCGGGACAGAAACTATGGCTACACCTTC. This encodes CASRYDRDRNYGYTF.

This clone was observed a few times. Other DNA sequences of this sample code for an identical CDR3. The chain combines TRBV9 with TRBJ2-3; D may be TRBD1 (5 bases). The CDR3 spans 15 residues. V gave up 0 bases and J gave up 1 base, with 9 bases separating them. In germline, CDR1 is SGDLS, CDR2 YYNGEE. CDR3: CASSVVGDGTDTQYF. The CDR3 DNA sequence: TGTGCCAGCAGCGTAGTAGGGGATGGCACAGATACGCAGTATTTT.

The chain recombines TRBV18 with TRBJ2-1; the D gene could be TRBD1 or TRBD2 (5 bases each). Trimming took 0 bases from V and 2 from J, leaving 8 bases between them. The germline V gene encodes CDR1 KGHSH and CDR2 LQKENI. This CDR3 region has 15 residues. DNA for the CDR3: TGTGCCAGCTCACCACCGGGGACCACCTACAATGAGCAGTTCTTC. Residues: CASSPPGTTYNEQFF.

CDR3 region: CASSLAGHVQETQYF. CDR3 nucleotides: TGTGCCAGCAGCTTGGCCGGGCATGTCCAAGAGACCCAGTACTTC. V gene TRBV5-8 combines with J gene TRBJ2-5; no clear D. V was clipped by 0 bases and J by 1 base, with 10 bases between them. The CDR3 extends over 15 amino acids. Germline V gives CDR1 SGHTS, CDR2 YDEGEE. The variable domain in full, completed from reference TRBV5-8 and TRBJ2-5, reads EAGVTQSPTHLIKTRGQQATLRCSPISGHTSVYWYQQALGLGLQFLLWYDEGEERNRGNFPPRFSGRQFPNYSSELNVNALELEDSALYLCASSLAGHVQETQYFGPGTRLLVL.

For the CDR3, the DNA is TGTGCCAGCAGCGAGGGGTTGGAGACCGGGGAGCTGTTTTTT. It is translated as CASSEGLETGELFF. The chain uses TRBV9 and TRBJ2-2; maybe TRBD1 (5 bases). There are 14 residues in the CDR3. V lost 3 bases to trimming and J lost 5 bases, with 11 bases between them. Looked up from germline, CDR1 is SGDLS and CDR2 is YYNGEE.

The V and J genes are TRBV4-1 and TRBJ1-1; D gene unclear. V was pared by 0 bases and J by 4 bases, with 12 bases between. The CDR3 is 15 residues long. CDR1 and CDR2 from the germline V gene are MGHRA and YSYEKL. This CDR3 reads CASSQEGGPGTEAFF. CDR3 bases: TGCGCCAGCAGCCAAGAGGGAGGGCCCGGCACTGAAGCTTTCTTT.

The CDR3 region is CASSELRDPLSEAFF. CDR3 coding DNA: TGTGCCAGCAGTGAATTAAGGGACCCTCTATCTGAAGCTTTCTTT. The chain combines TRBV28 with TRBJ1-1; TRBD1 might be the D (5 bases). The germline gives CDR1 MDHEN, CDR2 SYDVKM. The CDR3 consists of 15 residues. V was cut by 5 bases and J by 6 bases, with 19 bases left in between.